These T cell receptor beta chains were read from a single sample in a study of blood T cells in healthy people across ages. TCRdb re-called the 5' RACE reads with MiXCR, one entry per CDR3 protein. The sample gives fewer than 1.5 million distinct CDR3 sequences, 40% to 50% of which show up once; less than 8% is in the top ten. What was sequenced was blood. Receptor source: a woman aged 18-30 years in good health. The CDR3 runs from the conserved cysteine through the conserved F or W.

J	V	CDR3
TRBJ2-3	TRBV5-1	CASSCGRASTDTQYF
TRBJ1-2	TRBV28	CASSSSGTGDGYTF
TRBJ2-3	TRBV15	CATSRGGDSTDTQYF
TRBJ2-6	TRBV30	CAWGASLVPGANVLTF
TRBJ2-7	TRBV5-1	CASNSDGEQYF
TRBJ1-2	TRBV3-1	CASSQKKTGGYTF
TRBJ1-2	TRBV4-1	CASSQDWKQGYGYTF
TRBJ1-4	TRBV20-1	CSARGPTGTPLGKLFF
TRBJ2-3	TRBV28	CASSPRPGWDTQYF
TRBJ2-7	TRBV14	CASSRRDSGLYEQYF
TRBJ2-1	TRBV11-2	CASSLDRAAGKLEQFF
TRBJ1-2	TRBV6-1	CASSERSGKGYTF
TRBJ1-4	TRBV28	CASMPRGGVSEKLFF
TRBJ1-2	TRBV6-1	CASSSGQVYYGYTF
TRBJ1-1	TRBV29-1	CSVATGKNTEAFF
TRBJ2-2	TRBV29-1	CSTLAGDTGELFF
TRBJ1-2	TRBV6-6	CASSYAGVNYGYTF
TRBJ1-2	TRBV12-3/TRBV12-4	CASSLVGQGYGYTF
TRBJ2-7	TRBV20-1	CSARDSPGSLNWDEQYF
TRBJ2-1	TRBV6-5	CASRRSPAQQFF
TRBJ1-5	TRBV10-3	CATSSADSNQPQHF
TRBJ1-5	TRBV7-8	CASSLADGGGNQPQHF
NA	TRBV30	CALKPGQDNNEQYF
TRBJ2-2	TRBV6-1	CASKWGDTGELFF
TRBJ2-4	TRBV11-3	CASSLTTQGGTKNIQYF
TRBJ2-5	TRBV20-1	CSARDSSSSYNEQYF
TRBJ2-3	TRBV3-1	CASSQGQTSTDTQYF
TRBJ1-1	TRBV7-9	CASSPGVEAFF
TRBJ2-3	TRBV9	CASRKRDRGTDTQYF
NA	TRBV20-1	CSAARTVQETQYF
TRBJ2-1	TRBV4-1	CASSQGWTSGYNEQFF
TRBJ2-7	TRBV3-1	CASSQVRSYEQYF
TRBJ1-2	TRBV27	CASSLSGTGRSGGYTF
TRBJ2-1	TRBV25-1	CAGSETGNEQFF
TRBJ1-1	TRBV6-6	CASTQTANTEAFF
TRBJ2-3	TRBV9	CASSDRDRHTDTQYF
TRBJ2-3	TRBV6-1	CASSDSSGGWYSTDTQYF
TRBJ2-7	TRBV3-1	CASSQLPREGSYEQYF
TRBJ2-1	TRBV6-1	CASSELEGSNNEQFF
TRBJ2-1	TRBV6-6	CASSYPGAGGNEQFF
TRBJ1-1	TRBV28	CASGIRGGAFF
TRBJ1-1	TRBV12-3/TRBV12-4	CASRWDRQFMNTEAFF
TRBJ2-1	TRBV21-1	CASSPAPTGSHNEQFF
TRBJ2-7	TRBV20-1	CSARRGGWDYEQYF
TRBJ2-1	TRBV11-2	CASSLSRGLAGAYNEQFF
TRBJ1-4	TRBV4-2	CASSQSFRGATNEKLFF
TRBJ2-3	TRBV20-1	CSAREWSSGRADTQYF
TRBJ2-3	TRBV21-1	CARPGAWTDTQYF